The 18 T cell receptor beta chains presented below share a single source sample, sequenced in a study of T-cell memory formation after mild COVID-19. MiXCR, run by TCRdb on the 5' RACE reads, gives a single entry per CDR3 protein. The sample has more than 250,000 distinct CDR3 sequences, 15% to 20% seen once; the top ten hold more than 20%. The specimen sequenced was PBMCs or a T cell subset sorted from them (not recorded which). The receptors come from a young man who had mild COVID-19 (a few samples of this study predate the infection). Cell type and time point are not known.

This clonotype was seen more than once but under ten times. The chain couples TRBV5-1 to TRBJ2-4; a possible D gene is TRBD2 (6 bases). The CDR3 is made up of 15 amino acids. Per the germline V gene, CDR1 is SGHRS and CDR2 is YFSETQ. Trimming removed 4 bases from V and 1 base from J, with 12 bases in between. CDR3: CASSPGEPAKNIQYF. CDR3 bases: TGCGCCAGCAGCCCGGGGGAGCCTGCCAAAAACATTCAGTACTTC.

This clonotype has ten or more counts. This chain links TRBV27 with TRBJ2-2; D is ambiguous. The CDR3 spans 12 residues. V gave up 5 bases and J gave up 5 bases, with 6 bases separating them. The germline CDR1 and CDR2 sequences are MNHEY and SMNVEV (reference sequence). The CDR3 spells CASSLPTGELFF. The CDR3 DNA follows: TGTGCCAGCAGTCTCCCTACCGGGGAGCTGTTTTTT.

V usage is TRBV6-5 and J usage is TRBJ1-2; possibly TRBD1 for D (6 bases). Per the germline V gene, CDR1 is MNHEY and CDR2 is SVGAGI. There are 14 residues in the CDR3. V dropped 6 bases and J dropped 13 bases, with 24 bases sitting between them. The CDR3 DNA follows: TGTGCCAGCAGCCGGGACATATCTATCCCCCCTCGCACCTTC. This gives the protein CASSRDISIPPRTF.

This clonotype was detected many times. This chain links TRBV6-5 with TRBJ2-3; D might be TRBD2 (5 bases). The CDR3 length is 15 residues. In germline, CDR1 is MNHEY, CDR2 SVGAGI. V gave up 6 bases and J gave up 4 bases, with 17 bases separating them. CDR3 residues: CASSSPAGSPDTQYF. The CDR3 DNA sequence: TGTGCCAGCAGCTCCCCCGCGGGTAGTCCAGATACGCAGTATTTT.

This clonotype was detected a few times. CDR3 coding DNA: TGTGCCAGCAGTCCACCTCAGGTCCTAGAGGGCTACACCTTC. Protein product: CASSPPQVLEGYTF. The rearrangement uses TRBV12-3 or TRBV12-4 and TRBJ1-2; D uncertain. The length of the CDR3 is 14 residues. Trimming cost V 5 bases and J 8 bases, with 18 bases left between them.

This clonotype was recorded a few times. This sequence joins TRBV12-3 or TRBV12-4 and TRBJ2-5; D may be TRBD1 (6 bases). Between the trimmed V and J ends, which lost 6 bases and 6 bases, there was a span of 14 bases. The CDR3 is made up of 13 amino acids. CDR3 DNA sequence: TGTGCCAGCAGCGTCGGGACAACAAAGACCCAGTACTTC. As protein: CASSVGTTKTQYF.

This clonotype appeared a few times. The rearrangement links TRBV7-6 to TRBJ2-7; TRBD1 matches at 8 bases. Losses at the gene ends were 3 bases for V and 5 bases for J; bases not matched to a gene: 3. This CDR3 has 13 amino acids. From germline, CDR1 is SGHVS and CDR2 FNYEAQ. CDR3 protein: CASSLGRGHEQYF. The CDR3 DNA is TGTGCCAGCAGCTTGGGCAGGGGGCACGAGCAGTACTTC.

The DNA for the CDR3 is TGTGCCAGCAATTCACTAGCGGGGGGGCAGAATGAGCAGTTCTTC. This codes for CASNSLAGGQNEQFF. This chain uses TRBV3-1 with TRBJ2-1; the match to TRBD2 covers 13 bases. Germline CDR1 is LGHDT and CDR2 is YNNKEL (reference sequence). V dropped 7 bases and J dropped 7; count of bases not matched to a gene: 7. CDR3 length equals 15 residues.

This clonotype showed up just a few times. The gene calls are TRBV4-1 and TRBJ2-2; possible D gene TRBD2, 5 bases. V was clipped by 1 base and J by 8 bases, with 14 bases between them. This CDR3 comprises 15 residues. The germline V gene has CDR1 MGHRA and CDR2 YSYEKL. The CDR3 sequence: CASSQGEGKTGELFF. In DNA form, the CDR3 reads TGCGCCAGCAGCCAAGGTGAGGGTAAAACGGGGGAGCTGTTTTTT.

The chain is built from TRBV15 and TRBJ2-2, with D unclear. Germline lookup yields CDR1 LNHNV and CDR2 YYDKDF (reference sequence). This CDR3 has 13 residues. Trimming took off 5 bases at V and 8 bases at J, with 12 bases between the two ends. The CDR3 is CATSGRSSGELFF. CDR3 nucleotide sequence: TGTGCCACCAGCGGTCGATCTAGTGGGGAGCTGTTTTTT.

V and J are TRBV12-3 or TRBV12-4 and TRBJ2-1; D may be TRBD1 or TRBD2 (6 bases each). Trimming removed 6 bases from V and 11 bases from J, with 14 bases in between. The CDR3 has 12 residues. The CDR3 is CASRVGGQQQFF. The CDR3 region has the DNA TGTGCCAGCAGGGTCGGGGGACAACAGCAGTTCTTC.

This chain links TRBV5-5 with TRBJ2-7; 8 bases are a match to TRBD1. Germline-derived CDR1 and CDR2 are SGHKS and YYEKEE (reference sequence). Unmatched junction bases numbered 8, after V lost 0 bases and J lost 3 bases. The CDR3 covers 16 residues. The CDR3 bases are TGTGCCAGCAGCTTGGGACCGGGACAGGCTCTCTACGAGCAGTACTTC. Residues: CASSLGPGQALYEQYF.

In its sample, this clonotype was seen a few times. The chain has TRBV7-9 and TRBJ2-7; 11 bases fit TRBD2. The V segment lost 5 bases and the J segment 2 bases; nucleotides outside the gene matches: 8. There are 16 residues in the CDR3. Germline values: CDR1 SEHNR, CDR2 FQNEAQ (reference sequence). The CDR3 region has the DNA TGTGCCAGCAGCCCACAACGGGGACTAGCGGCCTACGAGCAGTACTTC. As protein: CASSPQRGLAAYEQYF.

The chain combines TRBV7-2 with TRBJ2-5, with D possibly TRBD1 on 5 matching bases. Germline values: CDR1 SGHTA, CDR2 FQGNSA. The CDR3 runs 14 residues. Trimming shortened V by 4 bases and J by 2 bases, and 11 bases separated the two germline ends. CDR3 sequence: CASSWAQGQETQYF. CDR3 sequence (DNA): TGTGCCAGCAGCTGGGCCCAGGGACAAGAGACCCAGTACTTC.

The chain joins TRBV18 to TRBJ1-1; D gene uncertain. Germline CDR1 and CDR2: KGHSH and LQKENI. CDR3 length: 14 residues. Trimming left V 5 bases short and J 5 bases short, with 15 bases between. In DNA form, the CDR3 reads TGTGCCAGCTCAACCCAAGACGGTGAGACTGAAGCTTTCTTT. Translated: CASSTQDGETEAFF.

The chain employs TRBV3-1 and TRBJ2-1; TRBD2 matches 7 bases. V shed 1 base and J 0 bases; nucleotides not matched to a gene: 15. In germline, CDR1 is LGHDT, CDR2 YNNKEL (reference sequence). The CDR3 extends over 20 amino acids. CDR3 nucleotides: TGTGCCAGCAGCCAAGGGAAGCTATCGCGTGCGGGGGACTCCTACAATGAGCAGTTCTTC. It translates to CASSQGKLSRAGDSYNEQFF.

The chain combines TRBV24-1 with TRBJ2-1; 13 bases are a match to TRBD2. This CDR3 spans 16 amino acids. Germline loops: CDR1 KGHDR, CDR2 SFDVKD. V lost 4 bases to trimming and J lost 7 bases; unmatched junction nucleotides: 6. In DNA form, the CDR3 reads TGTGCCACCAGTGAAGTACTAGCGGGGGGGCAAAATGAGCAGTTCTTC. Translation: CATSEVLAGGQNEQFF.

This clonotype was observed many times. The chain joins TRBV6-2 or TRBV6-3 to TRBJ2-3; no clear D gene. The ends were cut back, 2 bases at V and 8 bases at J, with 8 bases in the middle. CDR3 size: 12 residues. Germline V gene lookup returns CDR1 MNHEY and CDR2 SVGEGT. CDR3 residues: CASSYGPGTQYF. In DNA, the CDR3 is TGTGCCAGCAGTTACGGGCCGGGTACGCAGTATTTT.